This T cell receptor (beta chain) emerged from a study of lymphopenia after photon versus proton radiotherapy. Study outcomes and limitations: Better survival with proton therapy was suggested as possible, not demonstrated.

Libraries were prepared by immunoSEQ multiplex PCR; TCRdb keeps only in-frame clonotypes and omits some of them. The data hold around 66,000 clones, with 75% to 90% observed a single time. Trimming shortened V by 4 bases and J by 0 bases, and 20 bases separated the two germline ends. The CDR3 sequence is 18 residues long. From germline, CDR1 is SGHTA and CDR2 FQGNSA. Details on this clone: What it recognizes is unknown.

This sequence originates from a man aged 35-49 years with gastric cancer. Source: peripheral blood, taken from a patient treated with photon-based radiotherapy. The rearrangement links TRBV7-2 to TRBJ2-3, with D perhaps TRBD1 or TRBD2 (5 bases each). CDR3 DNA sequence: TGTGCCAGCAGCTCTCCTATGAATGGGGGTGCTAGCACAGATACGCAGTATTTT. Translated, it gives CASSSPMNGGASTDTQYF.